These T cell receptor beta chains were read from a single sample in a study of molecular identifiers for immune sequencing clone quantification. MiXCR, applied by TCRdb to the PCR reads, yields one record per CDR3 protein. The profile shows some 650,000 distinct CDR3 sequences, 15% to 20% of them singletons. The sequenced sample was naive CD8+ T cells from blood, with Jurkat cell RNA spiked in. These receptors were collected from a human donor in good health. Some libraries in this study had Jurkat cell RNA spiked in. Each CDR3 is given with its conserved first and last residue. D genes are given only for firm matches. Rows give clone size only sometimes, using once, few, many, or a class for an expanded clone.

V	J	size	D	DNA	CDR3
TRBV5-1	TRBJ2-5	many	TRBD1	TGCGCCAGCAGCCCGGGGACAGGGGATTGGGAGACCCAGTACTTC	CASSPGTGDWETQYF
TRBV6-5	TRBJ2-7	many	TRBD1	TGTGCCAGCAGGACAGGGTGGAACTACGAGCAGTACTTC	CASRTGWNYEQYF
TRBV5-4	TRBJ2-5	many	.	TGTGCCAGCAGGCCGCGGGTAAAAGAGACCCAGTACTTC	CASRPRVKETQYF
TRBV5-8	TRBJ2-5	few	TRBD2	TGTGCCAGCAGATTAACTAGCGGGAGTCTCGAGACCCAGTACTTC	CASRLTSGSLETQYF
TRBV30	TRBJ2-7	many	.	TGTGCCTGGGGTACGAACTACGAGCAGTACTTC	CAWGTNYEQYF
TRBV6-5	TRBJ2-7	many	.	TGTGCCAGCAGTTACACAGGGAACGAGCAGTACTTC	CASSYTGNEQYF
TRBV14	TRBJ2-1	few	.	TGTGCCAGCAGCCAAGGGGTTTTAAATGAGCAGTTCTTC	CASSQGVLNEQFF
TRBV4-1	TRBJ1-1	.	TRBD1	TGCGCCAGTTCACAGGGGGCTGAAGCTTTCTTT	CASSQGAEAFF
TRBV28	TRBJ1-1	few	.	TGTGCCAGCAGTTCCTTCCCTCGACAGAACACTGAAGCTTTCTTT	CASSSFPRQNTEAFF
TRBV18	TRBJ2-7	few	.	TGTGCCAGCTCATCTCCTAGCTCTGGATCCTACGAGCAGTACTTC	CASSSPSSGSYEQYF
TRBV11-2	TRBJ2-5	few	TRBD2	TGTGCCAGCAGCTTTAGCGGGTCGTACCAAGAGACCCAGTACTTC	CASSFSGSYQETQYF
TRBV20-1	TRBJ2-1	few	TRBD2	TGCAGTGCTAGAGATCGAATGAGACTAGCGGGATTGGGAGCCAATGAGCAGTTCTTC	CSARDRMRLAGLGANEQFF
TRBV5-5	TRBJ2-7	once	.	TGTGCCAGCAGCTGGGAGGACCTGAGCTCCTACGAGCGGTACTTC	CASSWEDLSSYERYF
TRBV7-2	TRBJ2-2	few	.	TGTGCCAGCAGCTTAATTACTCCGGGGGCTCGCACCGGGGAGCTGTTTTTT	CASSLITPGARTGELFF
TRBV29-1	TRBJ2-2	many	TRBD1	TGCAGCGTTCGCGACCGGGACAGGGCGGACACCGGGGAGCTGTTTTTT	CSVRDRDRADTGELFF
TRBV20-1	TRBJ2-7	many	TRBD2	TGCAGTGCGGTCGACAGGGCCCAGCTAGCGGGAGAAGAGCAGTACTTC	CSAVDRAQLAGEEQYF
TRBV7-6	TRBJ2-7	many	TRBD1	TGTGCCAGCAGCTTTGGGGACAGCGTCATTTACGAGCAGTACTTC	CASSFGDSVIYEQYF